This T cell receptor (beta chain) originates from a study of blood T cell repertoires in COVID-19. As for the study in general: There were acute and convalescent COVID-19 samples, and they came from the United States, Italy and Spain.

Germline values: CDR1 LGHNA, CDR2 YNFKEQ. V lost 4 bases and J lost 6; bases outside the gene matches: 10. This CDR3 contains 16 residues. Seattle patients were enrolled during active infection and followed longitudinally. Per the original methods: Reference gene primer amplification gave estimated nucleated cell counts. Generated by immunoSEQ multiplex PCR, the TCRdb table keeps only in-frame clones and is missing some. V and J calls and clone size are those listed in that table; D and trimming were worked out from the DNA. The sample includes tens of thousands of clones, roughly nine tenths of them seen just once.

V and J are TRBV4-2 and TRBJ2-3; 10 bases map to TRBD2. This receptor was identified in a man aged 55 to 70 with COVID-19, enrolled during active disease. Source material: peripheral blood. The CDR3: CASSPKREGRHDTQYF. Written as DNA, the CDR3 is TGTGCCAGCAGCCCCAAGCGGGAGGGCCGACACGATACGCAGTATTTT.